This T cell receptor beta chain is drawn from a study of cytomegalovirus exposure and HLA in healthy donors. Whole-study results and caveats: In a later analysis, CMV-associated beta chains were mostly HLA-associated, it appeared. A further, later analysis showed that HLA-associated TCR beta chains (compared with equally common others) were more clonally expanded. Donors were assumed by presence/absence analyses to have roughly uniform sequencing depth. Being productive about 87% or about 30% of the time was typical of most TCR beta V segments in an earlier analysis.

Germline assignment: CDR1 MDHEN and CDR2 SYDVKM. This CDR3 region has 11 residues. V was cut by 6 bases and J by 2 bases, with 5 bases left in between. This clone was counted only a few times. Its antigen is currently unknown. The PCR used 60 Vbeta and 13 Jbeta primers. Only in-frame clones appear in the TCRdb table, and some are missing; sequencing was by immunoSEQ multiplex PCR. The sample lists approximately 300,000 clones; approximately 80% were seen once. Material: PBMCs. The gene calls are TRBV28 and TRBJ2-7; D unclear. This receptor was taken from a girl aged 2-9 years in good health and CMV-seronegative. The CDR3 is CASSLTYEQYF. The DNA of the CDR3 is TGTGCCAGCAGCCTTACCTACGAGCAGTACTTC.